This T cell receptor (beta chain) was sequenced for a study of beta chain features in type 1 diabetes (dated by TCRdb to the late 2010s). At the level of the whole study: No differences in mean age, gender distribution, total cell number or subset yield were found between patients and healthy donors. A total of under 120,000,000 sorted cells were examined across all samples, and RNA yield correlated strongly with the number of cells per subset. In the study, TCRB repertoires of sorted circulating CD4+ T cell subsets from recently diagnosed type 1 diabetes patients were compared with those of matched healthy donors. Regulatory and stem cell-like memory subsets were obtained from only 8 patients and roughly 8 healthy donors, while naive and central memory subsets were obtained from all 30 or so donors.

The CDR3 holds 16 amino acids from the cysteine to the phenylalanine. This entry keeps only the CDR3 DNA: 48 bases, framed from base 1. From V the trimming removes 1 base and from J it removes 6 bases, while the gene matches leave 9 bases of the junction unaccounted for. CDR1 SGHTA and CDR2 FQGNSA are derived from the germline V gene. From each donor, a single peripheral blood sample of about 116 mL on average was drawn into heparinised tubes. Naive, central memory, regulatory and stem cell-like memory CD4+ T cells were sorted on a BD FACSAria II using a panel including CD45RO, CCR7, CD25, CD127, CD95 and CD27. All sorted populations exceeded 95% purity. Right away, PBMCs were isolated by Lymphoprep density gradient centrifugation and were stained directly, with no culture step. To minimize batch effects, samples were stained and sorted in pairs, one healthy donor with one patient per experiment.

The High Capacity cDNA Reverse Transcription Kit was used to reverse transcribe all of the isolated RNA, meaning that expressed TCRB transcripts were what got sequenced. Deep immunoSEQ sequencing was performed on naive, central memory and regulatory T cell samples, with an average of about 4 million total reads per sample. Sorted cells were lysed in RLT buffer, and RNA was extracted using DNase-treated RNeasy Micro or Mini kits according to cell number. Each cell subset was processed on its own to prevent cross-contamination, while patient and healthy donor samples were processed together. Using the immunoSEQ multiplex PCR, TCRB sequences were amplified from cDNA into 87-bp fragments spanning the CDR3 region. Amplicons were sequenced on the Illumina HiSeq platform. Under the source paper's analysis protocol: Synthetic template baselines were used to correct PCR bias computationally, reads within Hamming distance 2 were collapsed, and singletons that could not be merged were discarded. Reads were aligned against IMGT to assign V, D and J genes, CDR3 length and insertions or deletions at six rearrangement sites. Within each subset, clonotype counts were normalized to sorted cell number, after which true diversity and Gini coefficients were computed with the tcR R package. The overlap coefficient, calculated on TCRB nucleotide sequences, was used to quantify repertoire sharing. TCRdb obtained this table from immuneACCESS and retained in-frame rearrangements with V and J assigned. These tables miss some clones; where compared with another copy, unresolved V genes account for less than half of the shortfall, and the remainder is unexplained. Clonal size and the V and J genes are those of that table, whereas D and trimming came from the DNA. In this sample the table shows 130,000 or so clones, approximately 15% of which occur a single time. The ten largest make up around 2.5% of the sample.

The study at large found these results: Because the HLA sub-analyses included only small numbers of individuals, any influence of HLA type on TCRB rearrangement was left unresolved. Type 1 diabetes patients showed a moderate but significant shortening of TCRB CDR3 length in all four CD4+ subsets. PCR may preferentially amplify shorter templates, but because patient and control samples were amplified and corrected together, any resulting skew would affect both groups equally. Fewer insertions and more nucleotide deletions at VDJ recombination sites were observed in patients with type 1 diabetes, implying thymic rearrangement abnormalities. Because cDNA was sequenced instead of genomic DNA, activated cells with high expression could be over-represented, although the groups did not differ in activation or CD3 levels. Naive, central memory and regulatory TCRB repertoires appeared more similar among patients than among healthy donors.

On this clone itself: It has no known antigen specificity. No base quality information exists; no much larger clone differs at one position.

The specimen was central memory CD4+ T cells from blood. Recombination connected TRBV7-2 to TRBJ2-1; the junction holds 7 bases that match TRBD2. The source of this sequence is a man aged 18-30 years with type 1 diabetes. The sequence in DNA is TGTGCCAGCAGCTTAGACGGGGCGGGAGCGGTCAATGAGCAGTTCTTC. The encoded protein is CASSLDGAGAVNEQFF.